A selection of T cell receptor beta chains follows, all from one sample in a study of cytomegalovirus exposure and HLA in healthy donors. The protocol was immunoSEQ multiplex PCR, while the TCRdb copy is restricted to in-frame clones and leaves out a portion. This table has about 130,000 clones, around four fifths appearing once. The sequencing sample was made of PBMCs. These receptors all come from a boy aged 5-17 years in good health and CMV-seronegative. CDR3s include the opening cysteine and the closing phenylalanine or tryptophan. D genes are given only for firm matches. The listing skips clone size in some rows; elsewhere it reads once, few, many or a size class.

clone_size	v_call	j_call	d_call	cdr3_length	cdr3_nt	cdr3_aa
-	TRBV4-3	TRBJ2-1	TRBD2	18	TGCGCCAGCAGCCCCCTGGGGACTAGCGGGAGGTTGAGCAATGAGCAGTTCTTC	CASSPLGTSGRLSNEQFF
-	TRBV7-9	TRBJ2-5	-	14	TGTGCCAGCAGCTTAGGGCCCAGCCAAGAGACCCAGTACTTC	CASSLGPSQETQYF
-	TRBV5-6	TRBJ2-7	TRBD1	14	TGTGCCAGCAGCGCGTACAGGGGTATGGGCGAGCAGTACTTC	CASSAYRGMGEQYF
-	TRBV19	TRBJ1-2	TRBD1	14	TGTGCCAGTAGTACATCAGGGGGCGCAGGAGGCTACACCTTC	CASSTSGGAGGYTF
once	TRBV6-6	TRBJ1-1	TRBD1	15	TGTGCCAGCAGAACCCCGGACAGGGGCGCCACTGAAGCTTTCTTT	CASRTPDRGATEAFF
-	TRBV5-5	TRBJ1-5	TRBD1	15	TGTGCCAGCAGCTTGGGACCCCAGGGGGCACAGCCCCAGCATTTT	CASSLGPQGAQPQHF
-	TRBV27	TRBJ1-4	TRBD1	16	TGTGCCAGCACCTCGGGACAGGGGGGAGCTAATGAAAAACTGTTTTTT	CASTSGQGGANEKLFF
few	TRBV7-9	TRBJ2-3	TRBD2	16	TGTGCCAGCAGCTTCGGGACTAGCGGGGTCACAGATACGCAGTATTTT	CASSFGTSGVTDTQYF
-	TRBV29-1	TRBJ2-6	-	18	TGCAGCGTTGAAGATAGGCACAGGGAAAACTCTGGGGCCAACGTCCTGACTTTC	CSVEDRHRENSGANVLTF
-	TRBV27	TRBJ1-5	TRBD1	14	TGTGCCAGCAAGACAGGGGGCGGTAATCAGCCCCAGCATTTT	CASKTGGGNQPQHF
-	TRBV14	TRBJ2-7	TRBD2	15	TGTGCCAGCAGCCCTTCTAGCGGGACTCTGGACGAGCAGTACTTC	CASSPSSGTLDEQYF
-	TRBV10-3	TRBJ2-1	TRBD2	17	TGTGCCACCCAGGGGCTAGCGGGGACCACCTCCTACAATGAGCAGTTCTTC	CATQGLAGTTSYNEQFF
-	TRBV30	TRBJ2-7	-	13	TGTGCCTGGAGTGTACTCCGGAGCTACGAGCAGTACTTC	CAWSVLRSYEQYF
once	TRBV4-3	TRBJ1-2	-	15	TGCGCCAGCAGCCAATGGGAGGGACACGACTATGGCTACACCTTC	CASSQWEGHDYGYTF
few	TRBV19	TRBJ2-7	-	14	TGTGCCAGTAGTCTTCGTGGGGCCGGTGGCGAGCAGTACTTC	CASSLRGAGGEQYF
few	TRBV18	TRBJ2-7	-	13	TGTGCCAGCTCATCTGGCAGTTCCTACGAGCAGTACTTC	CASSSGSSYEQYF
-	TRBV30	TRBJ1-5	-	13	TGTGCCTGGAATTCCCAGGGCAATCAGCCCCAGCATTTT	CAWNSQGNQPQHF
-	TRBV25-1	TRBJ1-1	-	15	TGTGCCAGCAGTGGATTAACAGGTTTGAACACTGAAGCTTTCTTT	CASSGLTGLNTEAFF
-	TRBV27	TRBJ2-7	TRBD1	14	TGTGCCAGCAGTTGGGGGACAGGACACTACGAGCAGTACTTC	CASSWGTGHYEQYF
-	TRBV14	TRBJ1-2	-	13	TGTGCCAGCAGCCCCCTGCGGCCTGGTGGCTACACCTTC	CASSPLRPGGYTF
few	TRBV4-3	TRBJ2-7	-	17	TGCGCCAGCAGCCAAGATAGGTGGACAACACCATCCTACGAGCAGTACTTC	CASSQDRWTTPSYEQYF
-	TRBV5-6	TRBJ2-4	TRBD1	12	TGTGCCAGCAGCTTACAGGGGGGCATTCAGTACTTC	CASSLQGGIQYF
-	TRBV28	TRBJ2-1	TRBD1	16	TGTGCCAGCAGTCCCCGGGGACAGGTAACTCACAATGAGCAGTTCTTC	CASSPRGQVTHNEQFF
-	TRBV5-1	TRBJ2-1	TRBD2	14	TGCGCCAGCAGCTTAGCTAGCGGTTACAATGAGCAGTTCTTC	CASSLASGYNEQFF
-	TRBV6-5	TRBJ1-5	-	14	TGTGCCAGCAGGGGGGCTGGGAGCAATCAGCCCCAGCATTTT	CASRGAGSNQPQHF
-	TRBV7-2	TRBJ1-1	TRBD1	18	TGTGCCAGCAGCTTAGTGGGAACAGGGGGCAATATGGGGACTGAAGCTTTCTTT	CASSLVGTGGNMGTEAFF
-	TRBV6-6	TRBJ2-1	TRBD1	14	TGTGCCAGCAACTCCGGGACAGGGTACAATGAGCAGTTCTTC	CASNSGTGYNEQFF
-	TRBV7-9	TRBJ2-3	-	15	TGTGCCAGCAGCCCACCCGACTTCACGGCGGATACGCAGTATTTT	CASSPPDFTADTQYF
-	TRBV6-6	TRBJ1-1	-	15	TGTGCCAGCAGCCCCCCCCGGGTCGGGGACACTGAAGCTTTCTTT	CASSPPRVGDTEAFF
once	TRBV7-2	TRBJ1-1	TRBD1	14	TGTGCCAGCAGCTTAGGACAGGGAAACACTGAAGCTTTCTTT	CASSLGQGNTEAFF
-	TRBV6-6	TRBJ2-7	TRBD1	14	TGTGCCAGCACCCGGGACAGGGTGGAGTACGAGCAGTACTTC	CASTRDRVEYEQYF